This is a list of T cell receptor beta chains from one sample in a study of control samples from healthy donors and cancer patients. Produced via immunoSEQ multiplex PCR; TCRdb's table is partial and in-frame only. The sample has 150,000 to 180,000 clones, roughly 94% seen once. Specimen: blood. These receptors came from a man in his forties in good health. Each CDR3 is given with its conserved first and last residue. The order of the fields is V gene, D gene, clone size, J gene, CDR3 DNA, CDR3 protein. The D gene is left open where the match is weak. Rows may omit the clone size; those that give it use once, few, many or a size class.

TRBV11-3	TRBD1	once	TRBJ2-2	TGTGCCAGCAGCTTAGGGACAGGGGGATCCGGGGAGCTGTTTTTT	CASSLGTGGSGELFF
TRBV3-1/TRBV3-2	.	.	TRBJ2-7	TGTGCCAGCAGCCGGGCAGTCCTCTACGAGCAGTACTTC	CASSRAVLYEQYF
TRBV5-6	.	.	TRBJ2-7	TGTGCCAGCAGCGCCCGAGGGTCTGGGAACTACGAGCAGTACTTC	CASSARGSGNYEQYF
TRBV30	TRBD1	once	TRBJ1-4	TGTGCCTGGAGTGCAGGGGGGAATGAAAAACTGTTTTTT	CAWSAGGNEKLFF
TRBV18	TRBD1	once	TRBJ2-7	TGTGCCAGCTCGCGTCCCGGGACAGGGGTCTACGAGCAGTACTTC	CASSRPGTGVYEQYF
TRBV7-2	.	.	TRBJ1-1	TGTGCCAGCAGCTCCGGGACAAGGATGAACACTGAAGCTTTCTTT	CASSSGTRMNTEAFF
TRBV18	.	once	TRBJ1-5	TGTGCCAGCTCACCACCGGGGGGGCAGCCCCAGCATTTT	CASSPPGGQPQHF
TRBV6-5	TRBD2	.	TRBJ2-1	TGTGCCAGCACTACTAGCGGGGGGGGATACAATGAGCAGTTCTTC	CASTTSGGGYNEQFF
TRBV19	TRBD1	once	TRBJ2-2	TGTGCTACCCTTCCGGGACAGGCGTGGACCGGGGAGCTGTTTTTT	CATLPGQAWTGELFF
TRBV10-2	TRBD2	.	TRBJ2-2	TGCGCCAGCAGAGCGGGGGGGAGCACCGGGGAGCTGTTTTTT	CASRAGGSTGELFF
TRBV5-1	.	.	TRBJ1-2	TGCGCCAGCAGCTTGGGACTGAATTATGGCTACACCTTC	CASSLGLNYGYTF
TRBV13	.	once	TRBJ1-1	TGTGCCAGCAGCTTAGGCCTTCGGGGCGGGGGCGCTGAAGCTTTCTTT	CASSLGLRGGGAEAFF
TRBV11-2	TRBD1	.	TRBJ1-1	TGTGCCAGCAGCATTCAGGGGGGGCCTGAAGCTTTCTTT	CASSIQGGPEAFF
TRBV6-5	.	.	TRBJ1-6	TGTGCCAGCAGTTCTACCTACGGGGCACATAATTCACCCCTCCACTTT	CASSSTYGAHNSPLHF
TRBV6-5	.	.	TRBJ1-3	TGTGCCAGCAGTTTCCTGGGCGTTGGAAACACCATATATTTT	CASSFLGVGNTIYF
TRBV7-3	TRBD2	.	TRBJ2-1	TGTGCCAGCAGCACCGGGACTAGCGGGGCTGAGAAGCAGTTCTTC	CASSTGTSGAEKQFF
TRBV19	TRBD1	.	TRBJ1-6	TGTGCCAGTAGCTCCGGGACAGGGGGCAGGTCACCCCTCCACTTT	CASSSGTGGRSPLHF
TRBV19	.	.	TRBJ2-1	TGTGCCAGTAGTATAGGGCGTAGGGGCTCCTACAATGAGCAGTTCTTC	CASSIGRRGSYNEQFF
TRBV11-2	.	.	TRBJ1-1	TGTGCCAGCAGCTTAGGTCTGGGGGCAGACACTGAAGCTTTCTTT	CASSLGLGADTEAFF
TRBV24-1	.	.	TRBJ2-7	TGTGCCACCAGTGATGACTCGGACGAGCAGTACTTC	CATSDDSDEQYF
TRBV28	TRBD1	once	TRBJ1-5	TGTGCCAGCACTTTGGGACAGAGCAATCAGCCCCAGCATTTT	CASTLGQSNQPQHF
TRBV5-1	TRBD1	.	TRBJ1-1	TGCGCCAGCAGCCCTGGGACAGGGGCTGAAGCTTTCTTT	CASSPGTGAEAFF